This T cell receptor (beta chain) was recovered during a study of T cells in Graves' hyperthyroidism and ophthalmopathy. Overall study findings and caveats: Blood shared most expanded thyroid clonotypes above 0.001.

As regards this clonotype: Antigen specificity is unknown.

Regions amplified from RNA transcripts were the TCR beta CDR3 regions. The HTBI primer set was used in a first-round RT-PCR of the TCR CDR3. Via MiXCR, TCRdb re-called the multiplex PCR reads, giving one row per CDR3 protein. This table holds some 250,000 distinct CDR3 sequences, more than 12% found once. Diagnosing involved the use of clinical symptoms, serum thyroxine and TRAb, thyroid ultrasound and orbital computed tomography. This sample holds PBMCs from less than 13 ml fresh peripheral blood. The CDR3 extends over 15 amino acids. Germline V CDR1 and CDR2: LNHDA, SQIVND (reference sequence). V shed 1 base and J shed 9 bases, with 18 bases lying between them.

V usage is TRBV19 and J usage is TRBJ2-5; either TRBD1 or TRBD2 may fit D (6 bases each). Sequences were obtained from blood. The sequence was collected from a woman between 40 and 50 years old with Graves' hyperthyroidism that later progressed to Graves' ophthalmopathy. The CDR3 region is CASSIGLWGADAQYF. The CDR3, as DNA: TGTGCCAGTAGTATAGGGTTATGGGGGGCCGACGCCCAGTACTTC. Combining the CDR3 with reference TRBV19 and TRBJ2-5 gives the whole variable domain DGGITQSPKYLFRKEGQNVTLSCEQNLNHDAMYWYRQDPGQGLRLIYYSQIVNDFQKGDIAEGYSVSREKKESFPLTVTSAQKNPTAFYLCASSIGLWGADAQYFGPGTRLLVL.